This TCR beta chain was captured in a study of Graves' ophthalmopathy and Graves' hyperthyroidism. Notes on the study in general: Blood also harbored most expanded thyroid clonotypes above 0.001 frequency.

RNA transcripts were the template, and TCR beta CDR3 regions were amplified from them. RT-PCR with HTBI primers came first, then second-round multiplex PCR. TCRdb independently ran MiXCR on the multiplex PCR reads; one entry per CDR3 protein. The sample consists of fewer than 400,000 distinct CDR3 sequences, about 18% of them appearing once. Under 3 months in duration, the ophthalmopathy in affected donors had moderate-to-severe activity, CAS ≥3 and NOSPECS ≥4. Diagnoses were established from clinical symptoms, serum thyroxine, TRAb, thyroid ultrasound and orbital computed tomography. This clonotype appeared many times. Antigen specificity is unknown. Sequencing was performed on peripheral blood. The receptor was isolated from a woman younger than 35 with Graves' ophthalmopathy.

For the CDR3, the DNA is TGTGCCAGCAGTTACTCGACAGGGGGCGCGGAGACCCAGTACTTC. Its translation: CASSYSTGGAETQYF. This chain joins TRBV6-2 or TRBV6-3 and TRBJ2-5, with 10 nucleotides matching TRBD1. Trimming removed 0 bases from V and 5 bases from J; junction bases left unmatched: 3. The CDR3 is 15 residues long. Germline loops: CDR1 MNHEY, CDR2 SVGEGT.